This T cell receptor (beta chain) appears in the sequencing data of a study of tumor-infiltrating lymphocytes in primary liver carcinoma. The study's findings and limits: It was tumor-adjacent and tumor-blood pairs that overlapped less than tumor region pairs did. Since the samples were bulk and unsorted, the CD4+ and CD8+ repertoires were not compared. Significantly larger top-250-clone fractions were found in tumors than in blood (p = 0.039).

Starting material of 450 to 550 ng total RNA yielded TCR beta cDNA via a constant-region primer. Three-round nested multiplex PCR performed with slightly modified ARM-PCR produced the TCR beta libraries. TRBV1-TRBV30 forward primers paired with a C-beta reverse primer were used in the first two PCR rounds, which ran roughly 9 cycles each. TCRdb recomputed calls from the multiplex PCR reads with MiXCR, one row per CDR3 protein. This sample has about 350,000 distinct CDR3 sequences, with about 61% found just once. The CDR3 is 13 amino acids. Trimming pared 3 bases from V and 5 bases from J, leaving 10 bases between. Per germline, CDR1 MGHDK and CDR2 SYGVNS. The source of the blood RNA was unsorted whole blood, and germline DNA was extracted as well. A few counts support this clonotype. Its target is unknown.

The chain carries TRBV25-1 and TRBJ2-5; D remains ambiguous. Sequenced sample: peripheral blood. The TCR was taken from a man aged 40-49 years with primary liver carcinoma and hepatitis B virus infection. The CDR3 reads CASSDVGRETQYF. Here the CDR3 DNA reads TGTGCCAGCAGTGATGTGGGCCGGGAGACCCAGTACTTC.